Listed here is a single TCR beta chain. Per the study methods: By means of reference gene primer amplification, nucleated cell counts were estimated. Libraries were prepared by immunoSEQ multiplex PCR; TCRdb keeps only in-frame clonotypes and omits some of them. The V and J calls and the clone size are those of that table, but D and trimming were determined from the DNA. The sample contains a few hundred thousand clones, approximately 86% of which appear only once. These data are taken from a study of blood T cell repertoires in COVID-19. Study background: PBMCs, B-cell-depleted T cells, or T cells were the source of the cDNA or gDNA that made up the material.

Followed longitudinally, the Seattle patients had been enrolled during active infection. Germline V gives CDR1 MNHEY, CDR2 SMNVEV (reference sequence). The V and J ends lost 0 bases and 3 bases, in that order; junction bases with no gene match: 3. This CDR3 comprises 16 residues. This clonotype originated in a woman in her sixties or seventies with COVID-19, enrolled during active disease. What was sequenced was peripheral blood. The V call is TRBV27, the J call TRBJ2-5; 11 bases align to TRBD1. CDR3 protein: CASSLSAGQGEETQYF. The CDR3 DNA is TGTGCCAGCAGTTTATCTGCGGGACAGGGGGAAGAGACCCAGTACTTC.